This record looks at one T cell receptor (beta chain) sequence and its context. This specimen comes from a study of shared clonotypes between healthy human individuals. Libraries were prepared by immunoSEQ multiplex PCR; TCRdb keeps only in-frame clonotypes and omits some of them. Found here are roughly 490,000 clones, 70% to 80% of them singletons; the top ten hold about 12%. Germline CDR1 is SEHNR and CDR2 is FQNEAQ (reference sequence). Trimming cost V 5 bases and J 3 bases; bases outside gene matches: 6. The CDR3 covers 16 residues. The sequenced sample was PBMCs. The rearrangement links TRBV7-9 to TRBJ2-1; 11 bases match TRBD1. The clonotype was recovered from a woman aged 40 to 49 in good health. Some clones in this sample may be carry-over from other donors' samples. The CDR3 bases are TGTGCCAGCAGCCCGCCTGGGACAGGGGGCTACAATGAGCAGTTCTTC. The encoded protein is CASSPPGTGGYNEQFF.